This TCR beta chain was observed in a study of cytomegalovirus exposure and HLA in healthy donors (TCRdb year 2017). In the study overall: According to an earlier analysis of a few hundred of the donors, some 180 million T cells yielded approximately 120 million unique TCR beta sequences and about 280 Gb of sequence data. An early release covering roughly 600 HLA-typed donors comprised approximately 300 gigabases of sequencing data and tens of millions of unique TCR sequences. Among the roughly 400 genotyped donors, around 79% belonged to the genetic ancestry cluster associated with self-reported Caucasian donors. The aim of the study was to test whether cataloging public T cell receptors could identify signatures of past pathogen exposure. The study profiled the T cell repertoires of hundreds of subjects by immunosequencing and related them to cytomegalovirus serostatus. In addition to the first cohort of roughly 700 subjects, a separate validation cohort of 120 different subjects was used. To predict cytomegalovirus infection status, the study brought together high-throughput TCR immunosequencing, statistical association of individual TCRs with disease status, and machine learning. In a later analysis, previously published TCR beta repertoires from hundreds of donors were re-analyzed and high-resolution HLA genotyping was added so that TCR occurrence patterns could be studied. Rather than using new phenotypic data, the later analysis identified candidate immune exposures from TCR beta sequences and from how often those sequences occurred across donors. To decide whether each TCR beta V gene segment behaved as functional or pseudogenic, an earlier analysis of nearly 600 of the donors relied on high-throughput TCR beta sequencing. Donor age, sex, ethnicity and CMV serostatus were compiled together with the repertoire data. In a later genetic analysis, genome-wide SNP genotypes for 398 of the 666 donors were used, and that subset was treated as a discovery cohort. Every repertoire in the discovery cohort had been generated on one and the same sequencing platform. HLA typing included class I and class II loci at four-digit resolution. The number of donors typed differed by locus, with 629-630 for A, B, C, DRB1 and DQB1, over 500 for DQA1, under 610 for DPA1, and some 450 for DPB1. Roughly five DR-DQ haplotypes were handled as single units for association and clustering because linkage in the cohort was strong. Across around 400 genotyped donors of the cohort, an average of about 240,000 unique TCR beta nucleotide sequences per donor were sequenced, and 15% to 20% of those sequences were non-productive.

The paper as a whole reports these results and caveats: In a later genetic analysis, fewer N-insertions in productive TCRs were reported among donors in an Asian-associated ancestry cluster than the 666-donor mean. In both the original and validation cohorts, the classifier was reported to diagnose cytomegalovirus status with high specificity and sensitivity. Correlated functional status among segregating V segments might reflect linkage disequilibrium, but an unknown experimental factor could not be ruled out. In this cohort, only TCR beta chains were sequenced, and detectable features were limited by the absence of alpha or paired-chain data. When HLA alleles, especially DR and DQ, strongly co-occurred, TCR associations were difficult to assign to individual alleles. The authors suggested that the approach could potentially be generalized to other disease states and immunological phenotypes. Broadly in line with IMGT annotations, most TCR beta V segments showed up in productive rearrangements about 90% or about 30% of the time in an earlier analysis of some 590 of the donors. A further reported finding was that TCR beta sequences accurately predicted the HLA-A and HLA-B alleles for most subjects in the first cohort. The 87-base-pair reads could not distinguish some IMGT-functional V segments, including TRBV6-2 and TRBV6-3, so those segments were excluded. The earlier analysis of fewer than 750 of the donors excluded fewer than 20 rarely observed V segments, including chromosome 9 orphons, because counts were too low. A later analysis found that TCR association rates varied across HLA loci, with DRB1 alleles showing the most associated TCRs and HLA-C alleles the fewest. In a later analysis, HLA-associated TCR beta chains were found to be more clonally expanded and to have lower generation probabilities than equally common non-associated chains. A cluster of highly shared sequence variants was judged likely to be a technical artifact of the sequencing pipeline. The only immune exposure information available for the cohort was CMV serostatus. In a later analysis, several top co-occurrence clusters were reported to appear linked to parvovirus B19, influenza, CMV and Epstein-Barr virus. Most CMV-associated TCR beta chains appeared to be HLA-restricted in a later analysis, and the HLA associations seemed to be driven largely by CMV exposure. In a later analysis, 15,000 to 20,000 TCR beta sequences were associated with specific HLA alleles at a false discovery rate of 0.05. The study listed approximately 160 TCR beta chains as associated with cytomegalovirus. An association between a missense DCLRE1C variant and V-gene and J-gene trimming of TCR beta chains was found in a later genetic analysis and replicated in an independent cohort. Because HLA typing was unavailable for some donors at each locus, only the typed subset was used in association tests. While some public TCRs were present in many individuals, most TCR sequences turned up only very rarely across donors. The presence/absence analyses assumed that sequencing depth was roughly uniform across donors, and that assumption may not be true. In vitro tests confirmed that a few of the cytomegalovirus-associated TCR beta chains recognize cytomegalovirus antigens.

Details on this clone: What this receptor recognizes is not known. No much larger clonotype is one base removed from it; base qualities were not supplied.

The cohort was made up of around 720 healthy bone marrow donors. At the time of sampling, all cohort members were nominally healthy, though unrecorded immune exposures were likely present. The donor tested CMV seronegative, placing the donor among the 350 or so seronegative members of the cohort. A peripheral blood sample was provided by each donor, and peripheral blood mononuclear cells were used for TCR beta sequencing. The Qiagen DNeasy Blood Extraction Kit was used to extract genomic DNA from the blood cell samples. Libraries were made using the immunoSEQ multiplex PCR assay. For the multiplex PCR, a mixture combining 60 forward primers for TCR Vbeta segments and 13 reverse primers for TCR Jbeta segments was used. A multiplex PCR assay on genomic DNA amplified the CDR3 region of rearranged TCR beta genes. The Illumina HiSeq System was used to sequence the amplified TCR beta libraries as 87-base-pair reads. The published analysis was carried out like this. A later analysis tallied 75 million to 85 million unique TCR beta chains across the 610 or so repertoires, and approximately 12 million of those chains were shared by two or more donors. To remove PCR and sequencing errors, raw reads were error-corrected and collapsed into unique sequences using a nearest-neighbor algorithm that merged closely related sequences. CDR3 sequences were aligned to IMGT reference sequences to assign V, D and J gene segments. For a sequence to be retained, a match of at least six nucleotides was required to both a V gene segment and a J gene segment. A rearrangement counted as productive if the CDR3 had no stop codons and remained in frame with V and J, and every other rearrangement counted as non-productive. Following IMGT convention, CDR3 was defined as the stretch from the second conserved V-encoded cysteine up to the conserved J-encoded phenylalanine. The earlier analysis of 550 to 650 of the donors excluded any sequence lacking an unambiguous match to a single V gene segment. An earlier analysis of under 750 of the donors called V segments functional above 56.7% productive rearrangements and segregating when the between-donor standard deviation exceeded 5%. A statistical classification framework was built to diagnose cytomegalovirus status from the catalog of TCR beta chain sequences. In a later analysis, TCR nucleotide sequences were compared against IMGT/GENE-DB human TR gene sequences so that V and J genes could be assigned. In a later analysis, CDR3 sequences and most-parsimonious VDJ recombination scenarios were assigned using the TCRdist pipeline. In a later analysis, every TCR beta chain was defined by the combination of its CDR3 amino acid sequence and its V-gene family, and reads without a unique V-gene family were dropped. To address suspected cross-contamination and a sequencing artifact, a later analysis removed 450 to 700 highly shared, low-generation-probability nucleotide sequences. For each public chain, a later analysis derived a clonal expansion index from normalized ranks of inferred template counts within each repertoire. A later analysis computed generation probabilities with a VDJ recombination model fitted to out-of-frame rearrangements, and checked the results against IGoR. In a later analysis, hypergeometric tests were used to score TCR-TCR, TCR-HLA and TCR-CMV co-occurrence, with a repertoire-size bias correction applied to TCR pairs. False discovery rates were estimated in a later analysis by permuting HLA or CMV assignments 20 times. In a later analysis, co-occurring TCRs were grouped with DBSCAN, and TCRdist sequence similarity was added when clustering was performed within HLA-allele-positive subsets. Co-occurrence clustering excluded repertoires with fewer than 30,000 or more than 120,000 public chains, plus five with anomalous nucleotide sharing. TCRdb re-hosts the immuneACCESS table, in-frame sequences only. Its copies lack some clones; in the studies checked, an unresolved V gene accounts for under half of them, and the cause for the rest is not known. V, J and clone size are those of that table, while D and trimming were read from the DNA. The sample table contains some 150,000 clones; only one count was recorded for roughly 76% of them. The biggest ten clones account for 2.5% to 3.5% of the sample.

The V end gives up 1 base and the J end 5 bases, leaving 5 bases in the junction not matched to a gene. The germline V gene gives CDR1 as MGHRA and CDR2 as YSYEKL. The CDR3 holds 15 amino acids from the cysteine to the phenylalanine. Just CDR3 DNA is preserved here, 45 bases in frame from base 1. The source is a young woman in good health and CMV-seronegative. The chain couples TRBV4-1 to TRBJ2-7; 10 junctional bases match TRBD1. Sequencing was done on a sample of PBMCs. The DNA sequence is as follows: TGCGCCAGCAGCCAAGGCCTTGGGACAGGGGACGAGCAGTACTTC. Its amino acids are CASSQGLGTGDEQYF.